The 16 T cell receptor beta chains below were found in one sample sequenced in a study of cytomegalovirus exposure and HLA in healthy donors. PCR amplification relied on 60 Vbeta primers (plus 13 Jbeta primers). Profiling relied on immunoSEQ multiplex PCR, and the TCRdb table lists in-frame clones only, not all of them. The sample carries 150,000 to 200,000 clones, around 80% recorded once. The sample consisted of PBMCs. The receptor source for this set is a man in his forties in good health and CMV-seropositive.

About this clone itself: A junction boundary mismatches the germline segment, possibly from a read error. The chain combines TRBV19 with TRBJ1-1; no firm D call. The CDR3 extends over 13 amino acids. The germline V gene has CDR1 LNHDA and CDR2 SQIVND (reference sequence). The CDR3 reads CAGSPPGNTEAFF. CDR3 sequence (DNA): TGTGCCGGTAGTCCCCCGGGGAACACTGAAGCTTTCTTT.

The chain combines TRBV7-2 with TRBJ2-7, with 8 bases that match TRBD2. V gave up 6 bases and J gave up 0 bases; unmatched junction bases: 7. Germline values: CDR1 SGHTA, CDR2 FQGNSA. The CDR3 has 15 residues. The CDR3: CASRRWTSSSYEQYF. DNA of the CDR3: TGTGCCAGCAGAAGATGGACTAGCTCCTCCTACGAGCAGTACTTC.

The chain combines TRBV5-4 with TRBJ1-2; D might be TRBD1 (5 bases). The germline CDR1 and CDR2 sequences are SGHNT and YYREEE (reference sequence). The CDR3 is 14 amino acids. V was pared by 5 bases and J by 6 bases, with 17 bases between. In DNA form, the CDR3 reads TGTGCCAGCAGGGACGGCCTAGGGGATCATGGCTACACCTTC. Its translation is CASRDGLGDHGYTF.

This chain connects TRBV2 to TRBJ2-7; D remains unclear. The CDR3 loop spans 13 amino acids. Germline V gene sequence: CDR1 SNHLY, CDR2 FYNNEI. Trimming took off 6 bases at V and 1 base at J, with 10 bases between the two ends. The CDR3 DNA reads TGTGCCAGCAGCGCGCGCTGGTCCTACGAGCAGTACTTC. As protein: CASSARWSYEQYF.

This clone was observed a few times. Here the CDR3 DNA reads TGCGCCAGCAGTCGGACAGGGTCTAACTATGGCTACACCTTC. It translates to CASSRTGSNYGYTF. V usage is TRBV23-1 and J usage is TRBJ1-2; 8 nucleotides align to TRBD1. TRBV23-1 is an open reading frame whose function is uncertain. CDR3 length equals 14 residues. V shed 4 bases and J 0 bases; nucleotides not matched to a gene: 1.

This sequence joins TRBV6-1 and TRBJ2-5; TRBD1 might be the D (6 bases). From germline, CDR1 is MNHNS and CDR2 SASEGT. V gave up 7 bases and J gave up 5 bases, with 17 bases separating them. The CDR3 extends over 14 amino acids. The CDR3: CASIKDSRRETQYF. Written as DNA, the CDR3 is TGTGCCAGCATAAAGGACAGCCGTCGGGAGACCCAGTACTTC.

The rearrangement uses TRBV30 and TRBJ2-5, with 9 bases aligning to TRBD1. The germline V gene encodes CDR1 GTSNPN and CDR2 SVGIG (reference sequence). V lost 3 bases, J lost 5 bases, and 7 bases stayed unmatched. The CDR3 loop spans 14 amino acids. CDR3 in amino acids: CAWRVTGGSETQYF. CDR3 coding DNA: TGTGCCTGGAGGGTGACAGGGGGGTCGGAGACCCAGTACTTC.

The chain combines TRBV7-9 with TRBJ2-2; tentatively, D is TRBD1 (6 bases). CDR1 SEHNR and CDR2 FQNEAQ come from the germline V gene (reference sequence). The CDR3 is made up of 15 amino acids. Deletions cut 5 bases from V and 0 bases from J, with 10 bases between. Written as DNA, the CDR3 is TGTGCCAGCAGCCGACAGGACGCGAACACCGGGGAGCTGTTTTTT. The encoded protein is CASSRQDANTGELFF.

This chain joins TRBV19 and TRBJ1-2; TRBD1 matches at 9 bases. CDR3 size: 16 residues. CDR1 is LNHDA, CDR2 SQIVND, per germline (reference sequence). The ends lost 8 bases at V and 0 bases at J; junction bases unmatched: 10. The CDR3 DNA reads TGTGCCAGTCCCAGAAACAGGGGGCTTGCTAACTATGGCTACACCTTC. Protein product: CASPRNRGLANYGYTF.

V usage is TRBV9 and J usage is TRBJ1-1, with D tentatively TRBD1 (6 bases). Trimming took off 4 bases at V and 10 bases at J, with 17 bases between the two ends. The CDR3 runs to 13 residues. Germline CDR1 reads SGDLS; CDR2 reads YYNGEE. For the CDR3, the DNA is TGTGCCAGCAGCCCCGGGGCAGGGGTAGGAGCTTTCTTT. Translation gives CASSPGAGVGAFF.

The table lists this clone with a count of one. The chain uses TRBV9 and TRBJ2-1; 7 bases are shared with TRBD2. The length of the CDR3 is 15 residues. Germline CDR1 SGDLS, CDR2 YYNGEE. The trim removed 3 bases at V and 0 bases at J, leaving 3 bases unmatched. The CDR3 DNA reads as TGTGCCAGCAGCGACCGGGACTACTCCTACAATGAGCAGTTCTTC. Translated: CASSDRDYSYNEQFF.

This chain connects TRBV27 to TRBJ2-5, with 9 bases aligning to TRBD2. V was clipped by 0 bases and J by 2 bases; unmatched bases: 7. The germline V gene has CDR1 MNHEY and CDR2 SMNVEV (reference sequence). The length of the CDR3 is 17 residues. CDR3 coding DNA: TGTGCCAGCAGTTTATCGATAGCGGGGGCGTTTCAAGAGACCCAGTACTTC. This gives the protein CASSLSIAGAFQETQYF.

Remarks on this clone: The conserved final phenylalanine or tryptophan is absent from the CDR3, which likely points to a read error. This rearrangement joins TRBV7-2 to TRBJ2-7; D remains ambiguous. Trimming stripped 5 bases from V and 6 bases from J, with 17 bases between. This CDR3 has 14 amino acids. Germline CDR1 and CDR2: SGHTA and FQGNSA. The CDR3 DNA sequence: TGTGCCAGCAGCACACCGGGTCGCGCCGCCGAGCAGTACCTC. Protein sequence: CASSTPGRAAEQYL.

The J gene is TRBJ2-1, the V gene TRBV7-9; 15 bases fit TRBD2. The CDR3 has 18 amino acids. Germline V gene sequence: CDR1 SEHNR, CDR2 FQNEAQ (reference sequence). V shed 6 bases and J 0 bases; nucleotides not matched to a gene: 6. Here the CDR3 DNA reads TGTGCCAGCAGACTAGGACTAGCGGGGGGGAGCTCCTACAATGAGCAGTTCTTC. Protein product: CASRLGLAGGSSYNEQFF. The entire variable domain, with the rest obtained from reference TRBV7-9 and TRBJ2-1, is as follows: DTGVSQNPRHKITKRGQNVTFRCDPISEHNRLYWYRQTLGQGPEFLTYFQNEAQLEKSRLLSDRFSAERPKGSFSTLEIQRTEQGDSAMYLCASRLGLAGGSSYNEQFFGPGTRLTVL.

This chain connects TRBV6-6 to TRBJ2-7; 7 bases line up with TRBD1. This CDR3 contains 16 residues. Trimming removed 0 bases from V and 4 bases from J; junction bases left unmatched: 9. CDR1 and CDR2 from the germline V gene are MNHNY and SVGAGI (reference sequence). CDR3 sequence: CASSYSEGGPSYEQYF. The CDR3 bases are TGTGCCAGCAGTTACTCCGAAGGGGGCCCATCGTACGAGCAGTACTTC.

This clone was found once. The CDR3 sequence: CASKKDAGTWEKLFF. CDR3 nucleotide sequence: TGTGCCAGTAAGAAGGACGCAGGGACTTGGGAAAAACTGTTTTTT. V and J are TRBV19 and TRBJ1-4, with D perhaps TRBD1 (5 bases). CDR1 and CDR2 from the germline V gene are LNHDA and SQIVND (reference sequence). V lost 7 bases, J lost 8 bases, and 20 bases lay in between. CDR3 length: 15 amino acids.